This TCR beta chain was sequenced during a study of blood T cell repertoires in COVID-19 (dated by TCRdb to the early 2020s). Notes on the research overall: Samples covering the acute and convalescent phases of COVID-19 were provided by collaborators in the United States, Italy and Spain. The material from the prospective study consisted of cDNA or gDNA derived from T cells, B-cell-depleted T cells, or PBMCs. The dataset comprised deeply sampled blood TCRbeta repertoires from subjects exposed to, actively infected with, or recovered from COVID-19. The repertoires were made available in a free public database intended to serve as a resource for research on the immune response to SARS-CoV-2. Samples were obtained from the ongoing ImmuneRACE study (first 160 participants) and from over a thousand subjects provided by 6 global collaborators. The sample metadata nearly always contained a de-identified subject ID, COVID-19 status, age in years and sex. Where HLA class I and class II types were available, the types were taken from metadata supplied by the sample provider, not from assay-based typing.

What the research found in general, with its limitations: The amount of clinical and demographic metadata varied by source and participant and was provided uncurated.

About this clone: Its antigen remains undetermined. No base-level quality is on record; no much larger clone is a single base apart.

In the prospective study, participants were about 18 to 100 years old, resided in about two dozen geographic areas of the United States, and were enrolled through a virtual design. In the prospective study, cohorts were assigned on the basis of participant-reported clinical history obtained from a screening survey and a study questionnaire. Exposed participants had been in contact, within 2 weeks of entering the study, with a person who had a PCR-confirmed or clinician-diagnosed case of COVID-19. Each participant in the prospective study had whole blood, serum and a nasopharyngeal or oropharyngeal swab collected by mobile phlebotomists. Over a 2-month period, participants in the prospective study had the option of providing additional blood draws and questionnaires. Prospective study blood samples were shipped either frozen or at room temperature before DNA extraction. The germline V gene yields MNHNS for CDR1 and SASEGT for CDR2. Relative to germline, V is 2 bases shorter and J is 1 base shorter, with 5 bases between their ends. Reading from cysteine to phenylalanine, the CDR3 counts 13 amino acids. Kept here is only the CDR3 DNA, which spans 39 bases and is read in frame from base 1.

TCRbeta CDR3 regions were amplified from genomic DNA by means of the immunoSEQ Assay, a bias-controlled multiplex PCR. The paper's data handling went like this. The number of nucleated cells in each sample was estimated by amplification of reference gene primers within the assay. To quantify the absolute abundance of each unique TCRbeta CDR3 rearrangement, sequence reads were collapsed and filtered. Productive Simpson clonality was computed per sample as the square root of Simpson's diversity index over productive rearrangements. TCRdb retrieved this table from immuneACCESS and kept in-frame rearrangements only. Not all clones are present; in checked studies, unresolved V genes account for under half, and no reason is known for the remainder. The D gene and trimming were derived from the DNA, and the V and J assignments and clone size from that table. Recorded for this sample are about 140,000 clones; 70% to 85% of them occurred a single time. The biggest ten clones account for about 1.5% of the sample.

Sequencing input: PBMCs or T cells enriched from blood (not recorded which). The TCR comes from a woman aged 18-29 years who had been exposed to COVID-19. This chain joins TRBV6-1 to TRBJ1-1, with the D gene uncertain. The CDR3 here reads CASSEIQNTEAFF. The base sequence is TGTGCCAGCAGTGAAATTCAGAACACTGAAGCTTTCTTT.